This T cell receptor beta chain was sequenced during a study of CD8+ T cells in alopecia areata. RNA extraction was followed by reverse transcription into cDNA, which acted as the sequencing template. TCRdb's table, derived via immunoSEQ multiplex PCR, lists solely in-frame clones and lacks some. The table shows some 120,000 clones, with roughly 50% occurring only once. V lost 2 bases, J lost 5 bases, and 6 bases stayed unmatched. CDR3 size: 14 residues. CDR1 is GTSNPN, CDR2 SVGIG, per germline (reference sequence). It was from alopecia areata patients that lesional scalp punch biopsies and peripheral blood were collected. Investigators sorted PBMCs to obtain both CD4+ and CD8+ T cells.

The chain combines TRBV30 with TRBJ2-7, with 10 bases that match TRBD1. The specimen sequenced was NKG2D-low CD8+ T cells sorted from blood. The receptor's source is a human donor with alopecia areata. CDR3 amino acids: CAWSWGQGMDEQYF. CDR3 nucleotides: TGTGCCTGGAGTTGGGGACAGGGGATGGACGAGCAGTACTTC.